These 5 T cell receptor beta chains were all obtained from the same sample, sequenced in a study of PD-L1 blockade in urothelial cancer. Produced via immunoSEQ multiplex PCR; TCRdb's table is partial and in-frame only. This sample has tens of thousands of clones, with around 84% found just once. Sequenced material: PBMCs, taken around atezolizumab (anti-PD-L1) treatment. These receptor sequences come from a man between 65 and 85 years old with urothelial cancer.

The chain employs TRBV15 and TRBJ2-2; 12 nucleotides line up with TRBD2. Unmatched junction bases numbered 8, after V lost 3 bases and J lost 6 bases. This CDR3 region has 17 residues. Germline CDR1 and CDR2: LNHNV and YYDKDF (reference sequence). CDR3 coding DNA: TGTGCCACCAGCAGCCCAAGGACTAGCGGGATCTCCGGGGAGCTGTTTTTT. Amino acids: CATSSPRTSGISGELFF.

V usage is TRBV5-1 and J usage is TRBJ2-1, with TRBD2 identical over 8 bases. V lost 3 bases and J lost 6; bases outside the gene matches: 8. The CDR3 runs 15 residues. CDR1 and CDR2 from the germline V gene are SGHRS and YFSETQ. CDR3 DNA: TGCGCCAGCAGCTCCGGGACTAGTCTCTCCAATGAGCAGTTCTTC. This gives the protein CASSSGTSLSNEQFF.

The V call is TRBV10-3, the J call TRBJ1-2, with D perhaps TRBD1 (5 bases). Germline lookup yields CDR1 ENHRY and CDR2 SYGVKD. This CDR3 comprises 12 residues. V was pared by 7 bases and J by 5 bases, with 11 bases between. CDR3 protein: CAITQVGYGYTF. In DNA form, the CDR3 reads TGTGCCATCACACAGGTTGGGTATGGCTACACCTTC.

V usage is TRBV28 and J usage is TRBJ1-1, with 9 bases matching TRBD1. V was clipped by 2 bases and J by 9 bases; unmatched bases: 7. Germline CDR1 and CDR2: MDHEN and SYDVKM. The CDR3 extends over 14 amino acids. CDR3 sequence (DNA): TGTGCCAGCAGTTTAGGACAGGGGACTGCAAAAGCTTTCTTT. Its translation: CASSLGQGTAKAFF. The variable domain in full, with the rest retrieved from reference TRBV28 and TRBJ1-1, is DVKVTQSSRYLVKRTGEKVFLECVQDMDHENMFWYRQDPGLGLRLIYFSYDVKMKEKGDIPEGYSVSREKKERFSLILESASTNQTSMYLCASSLGQGTAKAFFGQGTRLTVV.

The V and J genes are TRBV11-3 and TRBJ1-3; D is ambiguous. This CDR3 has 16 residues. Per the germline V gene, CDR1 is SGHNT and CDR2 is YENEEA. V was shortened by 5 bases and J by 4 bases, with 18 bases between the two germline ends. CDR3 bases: TGTGCCAGCAGCCCCCTTTCACGGGTAGGAGGAAACACCATATATTTT. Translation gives CASSPLSRVGGNTIYF.